A selection of T cell receptor beta chains follows, all from one sample in a study of blood T cell repertoires in COVID-19. This table comes from immunoSEQ multiplex PCR, and its TCRdb copy is limited to in-frame clones, with some not included. The sample records under 100,000 clones, approximately 90% being singletons. The sequencing sample was made of peripheral blood. The origin of the receptors is a male donor with acute or convalescent COVID-19. Both conserved end residues are part of each CDR3. A D gene is named only where the DNA matches it firmly. A row's size may be missing; if present it is once, few, many or a size class.

j_call clone_size v_call d_call cdr3_length cdr3_nt cdr3_aa
TRBJ2-2 - TRBV18 - 19 TGTGCCAGCTCACCAATTGACCTCAGGACACAAGCGAACACCGGGGAGCTGTTTTTT CASSPIDLRTQANTGELFF
TRBJ1-5 - TRBV6-5 TRBD1 15 TGTGCCAGTACCTTTGGACAGGGGGCCGATCAGCCCCAGCATTTT CASTFGQGADQPQHF
TRBJ1-3 - TRBV19 TRBD1 15 TGTGCCAGTAGTGCCACAGGGGCCTCTGGAAACACCATATATTTT CASSATGASGNTIYF
TRBJ1-1 - TRBV18 - 13 TGTGCCAGCTCACCCGGAACGAAGCGTGAAGCTTTCTTT CASSPGTKREAFF
TRBJ2-1 - TRBV9 - 15 TGTGCCAGCAGCGTAACGGGGTACCCCTACAATGAGCAGTTCTTC CASSVTGYPYNEQFF
TRBJ1-2 few TRBV24-1 TRBD1 15 TGTGCCACCAGTGTCCGCACTGACAGGGAAGAAGGCTACACCTTC CATSVRTDREEGYTF
TRBJ1-6 - TRBV19 TRBD1 16 TGTGCCAGTACCCAGCGGACAGGGACCAATGGTTCACCCCTCCACTTT CASTQRTGTNGSPLHF
TRBJ2-7 - TRBV19 - 15 TGTGCCAGTAGTCAAGGGACAATCCTTGGCTACGAGCAGTACTTC CASSQGTILGYEQYF
TRBJ1-5 - TRBV23-1 TRBD1 15 TGCGCCAGCAGTTCGGACAGGTTTTTGAATCAGCCCCAGCATTTT CASSSDRFLNQPQHF
TRBJ1-6 few TRBV28 - 13 TGTGCCAGCAGGCGGGGAACGGGTTCACCCCTCCACTTT CASRRGTGSPLHF
TRBJ1-3 - TRBV4-2 - 15 TGTGCCAGCAGCCTCGACAGTAACTCTGGAAACACCATATATTTT CASSLDSNSGNTIYF
TRBJ1-1 once TRBV6-5 TRBD1 13 TGTGCCAGCTCAGGGACAGTCAACACTGAAGCTTTCTTT CASSGTVNTEAFF
TRBJ1-1 - TRBV12-3/TRBV12-4 - 13 TGTGCCAGCAAGGGGACACTGAACACTGAAGCTTTCTTT CASKGTLNTEAFF
TRBJ2-1 - TRBV6-5 - 12 TGTGCCAGCAGGGCAGGGGACAATGAGCAGTTCTTC CASRAGDNEQFF
TRBJ1-1 - TRBV5-1 - 13 TGCGCCAGCAGCTTGGACAAGAACACTGAAGCTTTCTTT CASSLDKNTEAFF
TRBJ1-1 - TRBV30 TRBD1 13 TGTGCCTGGACCATGGACAGGTCCGCGGAAGCTTTCTTT CAWTMDRSAEAFF
TRBJ2-6 - TRBV7-2 TRBD2 18 TGTGCCAGCAGCATGAGAGCGGGGGGGAGCTCTGGGGCCAACGTCCTGACTTTC CASSMRAGGSSGANVLTF
TRBJ1-3 few TRBV6-5 TRBD1 14 TGTGCCAGCAGTTCCGACAGGGTCGGCAACACCATATATTTT CASSSDRVGNTIYF
TRBJ2-6 - TRBV5-4 TRBD2 17 TGTGCCAGCAGCTTGCCGGGACTAAACTCTGGGGCCAACGTCCTGACTTTC CASSLPGLNSGANVLTF
TRBJ1-6 once TRBV19 TRBD1 16 TGTGCCAGTAGTTCAGGACAGGGGGCAGGAGGATCACCCCTCCACTTT CASSSGQGAGGSPLHF
TRBJ2-1 - TRBV9 TRBD1 16 TGTGCCAGCAGCGACAGGGGGTGGAGCTCCTACAATGAGCAGTTCTTC CASSDRGWSSYNEQFF
TRBJ1-1 - TRBV18 - 14 TGTGCCAGCTCACCGGGGGGGGCGCGGACTGAAGCTTTCTTT CASSPGGARTEAFF
TRBJ1-1 once TRBV3-1/TRBV3-2 - 13 TGTGCCAGCAGCCAAAAGGAGTACACTGAAGCTTTCTTT CASSQKEYTEAFF
TRBJ2-7 - TRBV27 TRBD1 15 TGTGCCAGCAGTCCGACAGGGGTTTCATCCTACGAGCAGTACTTC CASSPTGVSSYEQYF
TRBJ1-2 - TRBV30 - 12 TGTGCCTGGAGCCAAGAAAGAGAGGGCTACACCTTC CAWSQEREGYTF
TRBJ1-4 once TRBV6-1 - 15 TGTGCCAGCAGTGAAACAGGGAAAAGTACTGAAAAACTGTTTTTT CASSETGKSTEKLFF
TRBJ1-2 - TRBV2 TRBD1 14 TGTGCCAGCAGTGATGTAAGGGGGCCAGGAGGCTACACCTTC CASSDVRGPGGYTF
TRBJ1-1 - TRBV20-1 - 12 TGCAGTGCTAGTTGGCAGGGCGCTGAAGCTTTCTTT CSASWQGAEAFF
TRBJ1-6 - TRBV19 - 14 TGTGCCAGTAGTATAGGGGCCCGTACTTCGCCCCTCCACTTT CASSIGARTSPLHF
TRBJ1-5 - TRBV10-3 - 13 TGTGCCAGCACGCCAGGGTCGGACCAGCCCCAGCATTTT CASTPGSDQPQHF
TRBJ1-4 - TRBV28 TRBD1 14 TGTGCCAGCAGTCGGGGGGACAGGGCTGAAAAACTGTTTTTT CASSRGDRAEKLFF
TRBJ2-7 - TRBV19 TRBD2 15 TGTGCCAGTAGCCCGGGGAGGGATCGGAATTACGAGCAGTACTTC CASSPGRDRNYEQYF
TRBJ1-3 - TRBV21-1 - 16 TGTGCCAGCAGCAAGTTGAGGACAGGCCTTGGAAACACCATATATTTT CASSKLRTGLGNTIYF
TRBJ1-5 - TRBV4-2 - 15 TGTGCCAGCAGCCAAGATGCGGCAAACAATCAGCCCCAGCATTTT CASSQDAANNQPQHF
TRBJ2-7 - TRBV6-5 TRBD1 15 TGTGCCAGCAGGCCCGGGCAGGGGGCCTCCTACGAGCAGTACTTC CASRPGQGASYEQYF
TRBJ1-1 - TRBV9 - 13 TGTGCCAGCAACCCGGAGGGTAGCACTGAAGCTTTCTTT CASNPEGSTEAFF
TRBJ2-7 once TRBV14 - 15 TGTGCCAGCAGCCACCCTCGTAGGGGCGCCGGGGAGCAGTACTTC CASSHPRRGAGEQYF
TRBJ2-7 - TRBV3-1/TRBV3-2 TRBD1 14 TGTGCCAGCAGCCGGACGACAGGGGTCCACGAGCAGTACTTC CASSRTTGVHEQYF
TRBJ2-2 - TRBV11-3 TRBD2 16 TGTGCCAGCAGCTTCGGCGGGGGGATCAACACCGGGGAGCTGTTTTTT CASSFGGGINTGELFF
TRBJ2-5 - TRBV5-6 - 13 TGTGCCAGCAGCTTGGCAGGGGGGGAGACCCAGTACTTC CASSLAGGETQYF
TRBJ2-1 - TRBV19 - 12 TGTGCCAGTAGAAGGGACACGAATGAGCAGTTCTTC CASRRDTNEQFF
TRBJ2-3 - TRBV5-1 - 13 TGCGCCAGCAGGCCGGGGGTGACAGATACGCAGTATTTT CASRPGVTDTQYF
TRBJ1-1 - TRBV13 - 15 TGTGCCAGCAGCTTAAGGGGGGGCCCGAACACTGAAGCTTTCTTT CASSLRGGPNTEAFF
TRBJ2-5 - TRBV6-1 TRBD2 15 TGTGCCAGCAGTGAAGCCTCACTAGCGCAAGAGACCCAGTACTTC CASSEASLAQETQYF
TRBJ2-1 - TRBV5-4 - 15 TGTGCCAGCAGCGAGAGTGCACCCTCCTACAATGAGCAGTTCTTC CASSESAPSYNEQFF
TRBJ2-7 - TRBV10-3 TRBD1 16 TGTGCCATCAGTGATCACGGGACAGCAGCCCTCTACGAGCAGTACTTC CAISDHGTAALYEQYF
TRBJ1-2 - TRBV24-1 - 14 TGTGCCACCAGTGATGCAGCGGGGGACTATGGCTACACCTTC CATSDAAGDYGYTF
TRBJ2-2 - TRBV15 - 14 TGTGCCACCAGCAGAGATCGACAGACCGGGGAGCTGTTTTTT CATSRDRQTGELFF